This TCR beta chain is drawn from a study of blood T cell repertoires in COVID-19. V shed 1 base and J 0 bases; nucleotides not matched to a gene: 10. Germline CDR1 and CDR2: SGHTA and FQGNSA. The CDR3 is 18 amino acids. In the authors' workflow: Nucleated cell counts were estimated from reference gene primer amplification. Data came from immunoSEQ multiplex PCR; TCRdb stores just in-frame clones and leaves some out. That table supplies the V and J calls and clone size; D and trimming were determined from the DNA. The sample includes 490,000 or so clones, roughly 90% of them seen just once. The specimen was PBMCs or T cells enriched from blood (not recorded which). The chain combines TRBV7-2 with TRBJ2-7; 9 bases match TRBD2. The sequence was collected from a woman between 35 and 50 years old who had recovered from COVID-19. CDR3 protein: CASSLEAGGRVSSYEQYF. The CDR3 nucleotides are TGTGCCAGCAGCTTAGAAGCGGGAGGAAGGGTGAGCTCCTACGAGCAGTACTTC.